This TCR beta chain was recorded in a study of identical twins. General study results and limits: Twin pairs had excess sharing that was weaker in beta out-of-frame sequences. Shared out-of-frame alpha sequences (those common to twins) showed excess low generation probability. Researchers caution that invariant MAIT and iNKT cells could partly confound zero-insertion analyses.

With template switching, a universal primer site was added, and the cDNA carried unique molecular identifiers. TCRdb re-called the 5' RACE reads with MiXCR, one entry per CDR3 protein. Among under 300,000 distinct CDR3 sequences, over 12% were seen once, and the ten largest hold around 8.3%. Germline-derived CDR1 and CDR2 are SNHLY and FYNNEI. The CDR3 is made up of 14 amino acids. With 7 bases removed from V and 0 bases from J, the gap between germline ends came to 10 bases. Note on this clonotype: Antigen unknown.

Sequenced sample: memory (CD45RO+) T cells sorted from blood. The receptor was isolated from a woman between 18 and 29 years old in good health. The chain carries TRBV2 and TRBJ1-5; D ambiguous. The CDR3 DNA is TGTGCCAGCACAGAGAGATATAGCAATCAGCCCCAGCATTTT. This sequence encodes CASTERYSNQPQHF.